The 9 T cell receptor beta chains presented below share a single source sample, sequenced in a study of HIV-infected children after antiretroviral therapy interruption. As to treatment: PENTA 11 planned treatment interruption arm or continuous ART arm. The TCR library was built from RNA with a 3' RACE protocol and unique molecular identifiers. From the 3' RACE reads, TCRdb called clonotypes with MiXCR, one entry per CDR3 protein. The profile shows roughly 46,000 distinct CDR3 sequences, approximately 4.3% of them singletons. Sample: CD45RA+ CD4+ T cells from PBMCs, pooled from several time points, taken from a donor given antiretroviral therapy, either interrupted or continuous. Subset described: naive CD4+ CD45RA+ CD45RO- T cells. The receptors were gathered from a pool of human donors with HIV.

This clonotype was counted only a few times. The chain is built from TRBV2 and TRBJ1-6; D remains ambiguous. V gave up 7 bases and J gave up 9 bases, with 10 bases separating them. Germline-derived CDR1 and CDR2 are SNHLY and FYNNEI. The CDR3 consists of 12 residues. The CDR3 reads CASNLERSPLHF. CDR3 nucleotides: TGTGCCAGCAACCTCGAGCGTTCACCCCTCCACTTT. Complete variable domain (other parts from reference TRBV2 and TRBJ1-6): EPEVTQTPSHQVTQMGQEVILRCVPISNHLYFYWYRQILGQKVEFLVSFYNNEISEKSEIFDDQFSVERPDGSNFTLKIRSTKLEDSAMYFCASNLERSPLHFGNGTRLTVT.

Many counts were recorded for this clonotype. The V gene is TRBV7-2, the J gene TRBJ1-1, with 7 bases aligning to TRBD1. J was trimmed by 1 base and V by 1 base; bases with no gene match: 9. The CDR3 consists of 17 residues. Germline V gene sequence: CDR1 SGHTA, CDR2 FQGNSA. Written as DNA, the CDR3 is TGTGCCAGCAGCTTAGGGGTGGAGCAGGGGGGGAACACTGAAGCTTTCTTT. It is translated as CASSLGVEQGGNTEAFF.

Ten or more counts support this clonotype. The chain links TRBV6-5 to TRBJ2-3; TRBD1 agrees at 9 bases. V was clipped by 5 bases and J by 4 bases; unmatched bases: 10. Germline V gene data show CDR1 as MNHEY and CDR2 as SVGAGI. The CDR3 length is 16 residues. The chain's CDR3 is CASSQPGTGTADTQYF. The CDR3 nucleotides read TGTGCCAGCAGTCAACCAGGGACAGGGACCGCAGATACGCAGTATTTT.

This clonotype has a count of ten or more. The chain recombines TRBV27 with TRBJ2-5; the D is unclear. This CDR3 contains 14 residues. Trimming stripped 2 bases from V and 3 bases from J, with 10 bases between. Germline CDR1 MNHEY, CDR2 SMNVEV (reference sequence). The CDR3 bases are TGTGCCAGCAGTTTAGGTGTTCTGGAAGAGACCCAGTACTTC. Amino acid sequence: CASSLGVLEETQYF.

The V call is TRBV30, the J call TRBJ2-3, with D perhaps matching TRBD1 or TRBD2 (5 bases each). The ends were cut back, 2 bases at V and 4 bases at J, with 16 bases in the middle. This CDR3 is built from 15 residues. Germline CDR1 is GTSNPN and CDR2 is SVGIG (reference sequence). CDR3 nucleotide sequence: TGTGCCTGGAGTCCGGGACCTTATGGGGCAGATACGCAGTATTTT. Translated: CAWSPGPYGADTQYF.

There are many counts of this clonotype. This chain connects TRBV6-1 to TRBJ1-5, with D perhaps TRBD1 (6 bases). The V and J ends lost 5 bases and 2 bases respectively, with 16 bases between them. Germline CDR1 and CDR2: MNHNS and SASEGT. This CDR3 spans 16 amino acids. CDR3 sequence reads: CASSRETRQGNQPQHF. The CDR3 coding sequence is TGTGCCAGCAGTAGAGAAACTCGACAGGGCAATCAGCCCCAGCATTTT.

This chain links TRBV7-4 with TRBJ2-7, with D uncertain. V dropped 5 bases and J dropped 6 bases, with 20 bases sitting between them. The germline CDR1 and CDR2 sequences are SGHVT and SQSDAQ. This CDR3 comprises 15 residues. CDR3 DNA: TGTGCCAGCAGCGAGGTGACTTTTTGGATGTCCGAGCAGTACTTC. Protein product: CASSEVTFWMSEQYF.

This clonotype was observed a handful of times. The chain joins TRBV29-1 to TRBJ2-2; D possibly corresponds to TRBD1 (6 bases). Germline assignment: CDR1 SQVTM and CDR2 ANQGSEA. Trimming cost V 5 bases and J 0 bases, with 19 bases left between them. This CDR3 contains 17 residues. Written as DNA, the CDR3 is TGCAGCGTTCCCAGATGGGGAGCAGGGGCGAACACCGGGGAGCTGTTTTTT. It is translated as CSVPRWGAGANTGELFF.

This chain links TRBV18 with TRBJ1-1; D is perhaps TRBD1 (6 bases). The germline CDR1 and CDR2 sequences are KGHSH and LQKENI. V dropped 5 bases and J dropped 5 bases, with 15 bases sitting between them. The CDR3 is 14 amino acids. The CDR3 DNA reads as TGTGCCAGCTCAGTCGGCAGGGGCCGGACTGAAGCTTTCTTT. The encoded protein is CASSVGRGRTEAFF.